These 14 T cell receptor beta chains were all obtained from the same sample, sequenced in a study of blood T cell repertoires in COVID-19. Profiled with immunoSEQ multiplex PCR; TCRdb holds only in-frame clones, not every one. Of 380,000 or so clones in the sample, 80% to 90% were seen once. The sample comprised peripheral blood. The receptor source for this set is a man aged 35-49 years with acute or convalescent COVID-19.

The chain joins TRBV15 to TRBJ1-5; TRBD1 matches 8 bases. The CDR3 is 13 amino acids. Germline V gene lookup returns CDR1 LNHNV and CDR2 YYDKDF (reference sequence). V gave up 11 bases and J gave up 2 bases; unmatched junction bases: 5. DNA for the CDR3: TGTGCCTCAGGGGGCGCAGGCAATCAGCCCCAGCATTTT. As protein: CASGGAGNQPQHF.

V gene TRBV27 combines with J gene TRBJ1-6, with a weak D call TRBD1 (6 bases). CDR3 length equals 16 residues. Germline CDR1 MNHEY, CDR2 SMNVEV (reference sequence). V was cut by 6 bases and J by 0 bases, with 12 bases left in between. For the CDR3, the DNA is TGTGCCAGCAGAGACTTACAGGGCTCCTATAATTCACCCCTCCACTTT. Translating gives CASRDLQGSYNSPLHF.

The rearrangement uses TRBV29-1 and TRBJ2-5, with TRBD2 as a possible D gene (5 bases). The CDR3 extends over 10 amino acids. V gave up 3 bases and J gave up 7 bases, with 6 bases separating them. CDR1 is SQVTM, CDR2 ANQGSEA, per germline. The CDR3 DNA follows: TGCAGCGTTGATGGAGGGACCCAGTACTTC. Translation gives CSVDGGTQYF.

Remarks on this clone: The junction does not match germline at one end; this may be a read error. The chain recombines TRBV5-1 with TRBJ2-1; possibly TRBD2 for D (5 bases). The CDR3 contains 12 residues. Germline values: CDR1 SGHRS, CDR2 YFSETQ. In DNA, the CDR3 is TGCGCCAGCAGCTTGAGTAGAGGGTCTTCAATCTTC. It is translated as CASSLSRGSSIF. Based on the CDR3 plus reference TRBV5-1 and TRBJ2-1, the full variable domain is KAGVTQTPRYLIKTRGQQVTLSCSPISGHRSVSWYQQTPGQGLQFLFEYFSETQRNKGNFPGRFSGRQFSNSRSEMNVSTLELGDSALYLCASSLSRGSSIFGPGTRLTVL.

The chain combines TRBV7-2 with TRBJ2-7; 10 bases line up with TRBD2. CDR3 length: 15 amino acids. Germline assignment: CDR1 SGHTA and CDR2 FQGNSA. The V segment lost 5 bases and the J segment 2 bases; nucleotides outside the gene matches: 6. The CDR3 reads CASSTDGTSAYEQYF. The CDR3 coding sequence is TGTGCCAGCAGCACAGACGGGACTAGCGCCTACGAGCAGTACTTC.

This clone appeared a single time. The V call is TRBV27, the J call TRBJ1-1; TRBD1 might be the D (5 bases). This CDR3 contains 15 residues. V was clipped by 7 bases and J by 1 base, with 16 bases between them. Germline V gives CDR1 MNHEY, CDR2 SMNVEV (reference sequence). In DNA, the CDR3 is TGTGCCAGCATAAGGCTTAAGGGGTGGAACACTGAAGCTTTCTTT. This encodes CASIRLKGWNTEAFF.

The CDR3 coding sequence is TGTGCCAGCAGCTTAGGACGGGTCAACACCGGGGAGCTGTTTTTT. The encoded protein is CASSLGRVNTGELFF. The chain joins TRBV7-2 to TRBJ2-2; D call uncertain. There are 15 residues in the CDR3. V lost 1 base and J lost 2, with 8 bases in between. Germline assignment: CDR1 SGHTA and CDR2 FQGNSA.

The chain is built from TRBV7-3 and TRBJ2-3; D uncertain. The CDR3 covers 15 residues. V lost 4 bases and J 2 bases, leaving 13 bases between the germline ends. Germline values: CDR1 SGHTA, CDR2 FQGTGA. CDR3 sequence (DNA): TGTGCCAGCAGCTCTTATGGCCGTAACACAGATACGCAGTATTTT. This encodes CASSSYGRNTDTQYF.

The rearrangement joins TRBV5-5 to TRBJ2-3; D remains ambiguous. The germline V gene encodes CDR1 SGHKS and CDR2 YYEKEE (reference sequence). The V and J ends lost 1 base and 2 bases respectively, with 8 bases between them. This CDR3 region has 14 residues. DNA for the CDR3: TGTGCCAGCAGCTTGAACAGACCCACAGATACGCAGTATTTT. This gives the protein CASSLNRPTDTQYF. The whole variable domain, filled in from reference TRBV5-5 and TRBJ2-3, reads DAGVTQSPTHLIKTRGQQVTLRCSPISGHKSVSWYQQVLGQGPQFIFQYYEKEERGRGNFPDRFSARQFPNYSSELNVNALLLGDSALYLCASSLNRPTDTQYFGPGTRLTVL.

This chain joins TRBV28 and TRBJ1-5; D is ambiguous. Per the germline V gene, CDR1 is MDHEN and CDR2 is SYDVKM. V was cut by 7 bases and J by 3 bases, with 16 bases left in between. The CDR3 totals 15 residues. The CDR3 DNA is TGTGCCAGCATAAAAGAAACAGCAGACAATCAGCCCCAGCATTTT. Its protein is CASIKETADNQPQHF.

This chain joins TRBV2 and TRBJ2-3; D is perhaps TRBD2 (5 bases). The CDR3 covers 14 residues. Germline CDR1 SNHLY, CDR2 FYNNEI. With 7 bases removed from V and 3 bases from J, the gap between germline ends came to 14 bases. CDR3 DNA sequence: TGTGCCAGCACTCAGGAGGAGATGACAGATACGCAGTATTTT. It yields the protein CASTQEEMTDTQYF.

This chain connects TRBV11-2 to TRBJ1-3; D is unresolved. With 2 bases removed from V and 0 bases from J, the gap between germline ends came to 8 bases. The CDR3 contains 15 residues. Germline lookup yields CDR1 SGHAT and CDR2 FQNNGV. CDR3 protein: CASSLLYNSGNTIYF. CDR3 in DNA: TGTGCCAGCAGCTTATTATACAACTCTGGAAACACCATATATTTT.

V is TRBV7-9 and J is TRBJ1-1, with TRBD1 as a possible D gene (5 bases). Germline V gene sequence: CDR1 SEHNR, CDR2 FQNEAQ (reference sequence). Trimming removed 3 bases from V and 0 bases from J, with 8 bases in between. The CDR3 has 14 amino acids. The CDR3 reads CASSFDSLNTEAFF. The CDR3 region has the DNA TGTGCCAGCAGCTTTGACAGTCTGAACACTGAAGCTTTCTTT.

The chain couples TRBV19 to TRBJ1-1; TRBD1 might be the D (5 bases). From germline, CDR1 is LNHDA and CDR2 SQIVND (reference sequence). The CDR3 is made up of 15 amino acids. Trimming left V 3 bases short and J 5 bases short, with 16 bases between. DNA for the CDR3: TGTGCCAGTAGTATTTTTGTGACAGAGAGGACTGAAGCTTTCTTT. Protein: CASSIFVTERTEAFF.